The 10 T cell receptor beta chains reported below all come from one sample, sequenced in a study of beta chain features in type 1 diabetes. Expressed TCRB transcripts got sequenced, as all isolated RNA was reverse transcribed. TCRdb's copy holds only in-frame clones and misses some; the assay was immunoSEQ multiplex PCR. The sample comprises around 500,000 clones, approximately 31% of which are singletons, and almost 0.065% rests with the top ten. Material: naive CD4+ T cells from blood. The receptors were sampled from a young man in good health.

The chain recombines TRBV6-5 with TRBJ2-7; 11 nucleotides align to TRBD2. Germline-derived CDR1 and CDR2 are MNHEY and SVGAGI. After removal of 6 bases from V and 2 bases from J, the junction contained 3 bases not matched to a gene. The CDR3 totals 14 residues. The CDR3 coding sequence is TGTGCCAGCAGACTAGCGGGAGCGCCCTACGAGCAGTACTTC. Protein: CASRLAGAPYEQYF.

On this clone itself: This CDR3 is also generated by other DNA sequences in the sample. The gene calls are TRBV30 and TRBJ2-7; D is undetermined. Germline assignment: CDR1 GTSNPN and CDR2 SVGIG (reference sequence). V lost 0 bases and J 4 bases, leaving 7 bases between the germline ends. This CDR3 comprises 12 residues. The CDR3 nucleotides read TGTGCCTGGAGTGTACAAGCGTACGAGCAGTACTTC. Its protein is CAWSVQAYEQYF.

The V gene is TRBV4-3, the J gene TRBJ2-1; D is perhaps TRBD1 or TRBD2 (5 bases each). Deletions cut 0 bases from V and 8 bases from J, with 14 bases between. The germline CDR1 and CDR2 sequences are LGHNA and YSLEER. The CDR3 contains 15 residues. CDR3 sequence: CASSQEARDVDEQFF. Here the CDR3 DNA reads TGCGCCAGCAGCCAAGAGGCCCGGGACGTCGATGAGCAGTTCTTC.

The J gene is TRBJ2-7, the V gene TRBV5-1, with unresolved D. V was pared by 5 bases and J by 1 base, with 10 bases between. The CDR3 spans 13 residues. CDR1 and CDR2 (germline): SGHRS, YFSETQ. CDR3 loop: CASRSSGSYEQYF. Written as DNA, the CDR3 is TGCGCCAGCAGGTCGAGTGGGTCCTACGAGCAGTACTTC.

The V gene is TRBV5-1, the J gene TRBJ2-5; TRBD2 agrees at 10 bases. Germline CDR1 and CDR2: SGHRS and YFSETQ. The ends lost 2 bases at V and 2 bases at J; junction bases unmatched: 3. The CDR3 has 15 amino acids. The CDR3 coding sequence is TGCGCCAGCAGCTTACTAGCGGGACTACAAGAGACCCAGTACTTC. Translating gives CASSLLAGLQETQYF. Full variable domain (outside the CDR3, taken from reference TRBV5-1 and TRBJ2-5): KAGVTQTPRYLIKTRGQQVTLSCSPISGHRSVSWYQQTPGQGLQFLFEYFSETQRNKGNFPGRFSGRQFSNSRSEMNVSTLELGDSALYLCASSLLAGLQETQYFGPGTRLLVL.

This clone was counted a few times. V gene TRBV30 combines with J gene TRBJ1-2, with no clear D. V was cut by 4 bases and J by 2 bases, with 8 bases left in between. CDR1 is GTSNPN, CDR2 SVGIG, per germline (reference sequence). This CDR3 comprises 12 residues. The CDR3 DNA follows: TGTGCCTGGAAAGCCGGGAACTATGGCTACACCTTC. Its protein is CAWKAGNYGYTF.

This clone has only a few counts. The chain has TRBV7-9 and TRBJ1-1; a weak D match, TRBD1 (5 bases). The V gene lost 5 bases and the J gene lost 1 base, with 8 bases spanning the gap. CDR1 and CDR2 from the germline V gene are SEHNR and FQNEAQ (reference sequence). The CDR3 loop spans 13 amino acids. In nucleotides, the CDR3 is TGTGCCAGCAGCCCCCAGGGGAACACTGAAGCTTTCTTT. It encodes CASSPQGNTEAFF. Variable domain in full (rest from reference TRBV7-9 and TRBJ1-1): DTGVSQNPRHKITKRGQNVTFRCDPISEHNRLYWYRQTLGQGPEFLTYFQNEAQLEKSRLLSDRFSAERPKGSFSTLEIQRTEQGDSAMYLCASSPQGNTEAFFGQGTRLTVV.

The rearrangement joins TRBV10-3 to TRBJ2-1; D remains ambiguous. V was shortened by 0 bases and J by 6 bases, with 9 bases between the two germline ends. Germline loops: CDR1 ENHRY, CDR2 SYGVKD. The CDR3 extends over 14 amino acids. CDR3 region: CAISESWLGNEQFF. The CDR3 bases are TGTGCCATCAGTGAGTCGTGGCTTGGCAATGAGCAGTTCTTC.

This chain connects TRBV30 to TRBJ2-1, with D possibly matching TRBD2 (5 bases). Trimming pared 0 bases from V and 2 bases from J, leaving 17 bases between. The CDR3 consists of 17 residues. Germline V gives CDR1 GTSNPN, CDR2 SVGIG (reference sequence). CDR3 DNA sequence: TGTGCCTGGAGTGTACGGGTAGGCCGGGATCCCTACAATGAGCAGTTCTTC. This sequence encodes CAWSVRVGRDPYNEQFF.

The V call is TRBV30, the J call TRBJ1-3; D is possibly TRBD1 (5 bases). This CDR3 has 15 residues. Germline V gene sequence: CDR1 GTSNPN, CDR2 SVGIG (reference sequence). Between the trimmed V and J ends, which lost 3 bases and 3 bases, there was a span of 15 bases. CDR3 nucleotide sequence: TGTGCCTGGAGCGATTCCCAGGGTTATGGAAACACCATATATTTT. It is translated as CAWSDSQGYGNTIYF.